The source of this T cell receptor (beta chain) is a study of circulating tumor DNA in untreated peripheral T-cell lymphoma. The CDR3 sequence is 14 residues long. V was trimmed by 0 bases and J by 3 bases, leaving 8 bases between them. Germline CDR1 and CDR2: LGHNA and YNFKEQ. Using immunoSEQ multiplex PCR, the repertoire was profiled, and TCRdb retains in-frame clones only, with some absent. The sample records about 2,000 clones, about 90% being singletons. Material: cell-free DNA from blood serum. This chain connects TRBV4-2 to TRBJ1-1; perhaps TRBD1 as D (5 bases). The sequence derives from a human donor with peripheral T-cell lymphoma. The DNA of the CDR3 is TGTGCCAGCAGCCAAGAACGCAGGGACACTGAAGCTTTCTTT. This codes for CASSQERRDTEAFF.